This paragraph reports one T cell receptor (beta chain). Its antigen is still unknown. CDR3 length: 16 residues. CDR1 MNHEY and CDR2 SVGAGI come from the germline V gene. The V gene end was trimmed by 0 bases and the J gene end by 8 bases; junction bases not matched to a gene: 11. PCR used 60 Vbeta primers and 13 Jbeta primers. Some clones are missing from TCRdb's copy, which holds only in-frame ones; the method was immunoSEQ multiplex PCR. This repertoire shows roughly 160,000 clones, 80% found once; its top ten account for about 9.6%. This record belongs to a study of cytomegalovirus exposure and HLA in healthy donors. Study-level findings and limits: Published work reported that the classifier diagnosed cytomegalovirus status with high specificity and sensitivity. The sole available immune exposure information was CMV serostatus. Analyses of presence/absence relied on an assumption of roughly uniform sequencing depth across donors.

At sampling all donors were nominally healthy, likely with unrecorded immune exposures. The sequence came from a man aged 18 to 35 in good health and CMV-seropositive. The genes are TRBV6-5 and TRBJ1-2; 8 bases align to TRBD1. Sequences were obtained from PBMCs. CDR3 coding DNA: TGTGCCAGCAGTTACTCGAGCTCGGACAGGGAGTCCGGCTACACCTTC. It codes for CASSYSSSDRESGYTF.